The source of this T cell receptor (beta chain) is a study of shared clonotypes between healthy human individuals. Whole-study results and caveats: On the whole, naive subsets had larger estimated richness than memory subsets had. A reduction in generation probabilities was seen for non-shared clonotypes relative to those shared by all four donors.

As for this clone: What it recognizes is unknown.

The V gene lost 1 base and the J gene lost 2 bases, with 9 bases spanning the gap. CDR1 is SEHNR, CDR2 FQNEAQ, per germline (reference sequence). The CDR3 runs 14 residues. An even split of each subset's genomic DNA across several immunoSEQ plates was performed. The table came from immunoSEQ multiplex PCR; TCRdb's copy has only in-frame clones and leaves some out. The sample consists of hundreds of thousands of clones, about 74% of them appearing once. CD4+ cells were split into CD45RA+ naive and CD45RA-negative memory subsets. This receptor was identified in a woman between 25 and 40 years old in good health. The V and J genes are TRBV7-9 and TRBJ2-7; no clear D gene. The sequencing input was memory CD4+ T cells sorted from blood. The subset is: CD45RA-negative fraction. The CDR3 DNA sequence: TGTGCCAGCAGCTTAGACCCGCGTACCTACGAGCAGTACTTC. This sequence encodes CASSLDPRTYEQYF.